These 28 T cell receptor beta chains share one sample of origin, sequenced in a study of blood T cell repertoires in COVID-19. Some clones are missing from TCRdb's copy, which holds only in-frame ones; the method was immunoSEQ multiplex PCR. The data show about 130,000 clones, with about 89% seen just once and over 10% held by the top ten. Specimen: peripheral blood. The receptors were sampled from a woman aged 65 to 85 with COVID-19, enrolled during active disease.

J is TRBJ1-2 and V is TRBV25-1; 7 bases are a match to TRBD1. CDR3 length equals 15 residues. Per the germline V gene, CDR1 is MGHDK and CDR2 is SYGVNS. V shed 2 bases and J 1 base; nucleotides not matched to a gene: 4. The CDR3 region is CASSEGGTVNYGYTF. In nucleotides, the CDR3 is TGTGCCAGCAGTGAAGGGGGGACAGTTAACTATGGCTACACCTTC.

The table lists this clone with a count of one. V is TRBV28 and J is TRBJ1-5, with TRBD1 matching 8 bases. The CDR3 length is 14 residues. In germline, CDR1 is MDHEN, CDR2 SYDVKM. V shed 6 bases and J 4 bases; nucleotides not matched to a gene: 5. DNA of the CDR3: TGTGCCAGCAGGACAGACAGGGGAAATCAGCCCCAGCATTTT. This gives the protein CASRTDRGNQPQHF. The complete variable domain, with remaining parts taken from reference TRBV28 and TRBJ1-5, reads DVKVTQSSRYLVKRTGEKVFLECVQDMDHENMFWYRQDPGLGLRLIYFSYDVKMKEKGDIPEGYSVSREKKERFSLILESASTNQTSMYLCASRTDRGNQPQHFGDGTRLSIL.

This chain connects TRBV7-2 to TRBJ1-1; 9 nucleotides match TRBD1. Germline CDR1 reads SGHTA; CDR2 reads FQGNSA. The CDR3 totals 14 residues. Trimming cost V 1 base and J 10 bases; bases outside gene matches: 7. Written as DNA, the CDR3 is TGTGCCAGCAGCTTAGAGGGACAGGGTTCGTCAGCTTTCTTT. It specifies CASSLEGQGSSAFF.

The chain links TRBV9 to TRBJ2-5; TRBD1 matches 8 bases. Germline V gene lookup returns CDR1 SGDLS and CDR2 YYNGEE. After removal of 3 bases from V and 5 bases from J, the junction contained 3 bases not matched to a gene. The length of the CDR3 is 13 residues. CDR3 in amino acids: CASSGQGSETQYF. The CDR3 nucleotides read TGTGCCAGCAGCGGACAGGGGAGCGAGACCCAGTACTTC.

The CDR3 protein is CASSTLANTEAFF. Here the CDR3 DNA reads TGTGCCAGCAGCACCCTGGCCAACACTGAAGCTTTCTTT. V and J are TRBV3-1 (or the pseudogene TRBV3-2) and TRBJ1-1, with D unresolved. V lost 5 bases to trimming and J lost 2 bases, with 9 bases between them. Germline CDR1 and CDR2: LGHDT and YNNKEL (reference sequence). The CDR3 is 13 amino acids.

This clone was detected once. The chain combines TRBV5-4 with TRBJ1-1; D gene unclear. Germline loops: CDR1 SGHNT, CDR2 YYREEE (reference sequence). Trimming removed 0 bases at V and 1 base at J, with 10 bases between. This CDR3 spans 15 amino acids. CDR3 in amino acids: CASSLDEGRNTEAFF. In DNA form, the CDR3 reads TGTGCCAGCAGCTTGGACGAGGGCCGGAACACTGAAGCTTTCTTT.

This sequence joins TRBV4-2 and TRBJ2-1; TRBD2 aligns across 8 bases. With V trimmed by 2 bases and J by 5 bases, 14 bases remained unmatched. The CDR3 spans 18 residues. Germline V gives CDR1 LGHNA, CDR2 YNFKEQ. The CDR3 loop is CASSQLRPGSGGNNEQFF. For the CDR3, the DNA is TGTGCCAGCAGCCAATTAAGACCGGGCAGCGGGGGAAACAATGAGCAGTTCTTC.

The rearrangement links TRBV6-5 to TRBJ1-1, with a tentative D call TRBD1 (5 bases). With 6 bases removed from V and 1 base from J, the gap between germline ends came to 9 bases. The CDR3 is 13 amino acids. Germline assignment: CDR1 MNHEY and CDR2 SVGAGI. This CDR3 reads CASRSDKNTEAFF. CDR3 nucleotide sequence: TGTGCCAGCAGATCGGACAAGAACACTGAAGCTTTCTTT.

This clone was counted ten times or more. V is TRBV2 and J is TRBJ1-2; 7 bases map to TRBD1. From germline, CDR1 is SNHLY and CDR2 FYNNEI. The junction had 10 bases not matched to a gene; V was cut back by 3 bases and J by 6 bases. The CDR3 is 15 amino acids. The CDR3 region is CASSEAARGLDGYTF. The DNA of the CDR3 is TGTGCCAGCAGTGAGGCGGCCAGGGGGTTGGATGGCTACACCTTC.

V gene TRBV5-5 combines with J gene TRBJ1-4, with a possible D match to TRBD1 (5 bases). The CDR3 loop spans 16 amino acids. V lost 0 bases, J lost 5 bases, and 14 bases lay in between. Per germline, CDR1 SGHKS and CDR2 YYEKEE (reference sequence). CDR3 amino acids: CASSLEGGATNEKLFF. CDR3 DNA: TGTGCCAGCAGCTTGGAGGGAGGGGCGACAAATGAAAAACTGTTTTTT.

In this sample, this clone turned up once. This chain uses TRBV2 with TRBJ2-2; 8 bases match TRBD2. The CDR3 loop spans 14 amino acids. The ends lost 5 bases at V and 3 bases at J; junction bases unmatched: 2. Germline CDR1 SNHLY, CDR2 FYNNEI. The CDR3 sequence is CASSPGGDTGELFF. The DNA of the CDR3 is TGTGCCAGCAGTCCCGGGGGGGACACCGGGGAGCTGTTTTTT. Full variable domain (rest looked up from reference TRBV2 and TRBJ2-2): EPEVTQTPSHQVTQMGQEVILRCVPISNHLYFYWYRQILGQKVEFLVSFYNNEISEKSEIFDDQFSVERPDGSNFTLKIRSTKLEDSAMYFCASSPGGDTGELFFGEGSRLTVL.

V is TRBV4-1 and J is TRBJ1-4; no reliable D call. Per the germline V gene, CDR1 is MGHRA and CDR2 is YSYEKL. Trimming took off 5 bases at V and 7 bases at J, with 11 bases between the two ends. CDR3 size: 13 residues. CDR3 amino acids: CASSFLIGEKLFF. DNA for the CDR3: TGCGCCAGCAGCTTCCTAATCGGTGAAAAACTGTTTTTT.

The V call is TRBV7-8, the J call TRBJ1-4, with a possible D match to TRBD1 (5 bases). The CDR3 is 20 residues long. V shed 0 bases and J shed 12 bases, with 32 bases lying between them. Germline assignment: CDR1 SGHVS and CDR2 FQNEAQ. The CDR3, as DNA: TGTGCCAGCAGCTTAGCGGGACTAGAAATTGAAGTTCCCGTTAAATTTGAACTGTTTTTT. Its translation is CASSLAGLEIEVPVKFELFF. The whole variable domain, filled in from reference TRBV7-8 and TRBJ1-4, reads GAGVSQSPRYKVAKRGQDVALRCDPISGHVSLFWYQQALGQGPEFLTYFQNEAQLDKSGLPSDRFFAERPEGSVSTLKIQRTQQEDSAVYLCASSLAGLEIEVPVKFELFFGSGTQLSVL.

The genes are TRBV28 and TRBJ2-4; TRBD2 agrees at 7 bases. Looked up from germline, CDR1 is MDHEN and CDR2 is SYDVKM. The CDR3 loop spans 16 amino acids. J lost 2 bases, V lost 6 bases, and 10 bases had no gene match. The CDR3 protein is CASRPRDYSTKNIQYF. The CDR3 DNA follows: TGTGCCAGCAGACCCCGGGACTACTCAACCAAAAACATTCAGTACTTC.

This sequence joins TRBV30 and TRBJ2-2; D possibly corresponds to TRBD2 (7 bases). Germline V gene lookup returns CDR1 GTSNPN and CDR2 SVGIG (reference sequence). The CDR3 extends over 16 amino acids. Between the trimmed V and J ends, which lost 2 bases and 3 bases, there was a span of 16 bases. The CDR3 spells CAWSPLRGAYTGELFF. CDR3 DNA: TGTGCCTGGAGTCCATTACGGGGGGCGTACACCGGGGAGCTGTTTTTT.

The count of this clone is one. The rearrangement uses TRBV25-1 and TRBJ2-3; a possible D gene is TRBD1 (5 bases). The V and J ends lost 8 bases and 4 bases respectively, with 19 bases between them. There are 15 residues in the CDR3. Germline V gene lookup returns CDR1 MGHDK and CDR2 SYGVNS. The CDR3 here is CASGDPMGRADTQYF. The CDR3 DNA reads TGTGCCAGCGGAGACCCCATGGGGCGTGCAGATACGCAGTATTTT.

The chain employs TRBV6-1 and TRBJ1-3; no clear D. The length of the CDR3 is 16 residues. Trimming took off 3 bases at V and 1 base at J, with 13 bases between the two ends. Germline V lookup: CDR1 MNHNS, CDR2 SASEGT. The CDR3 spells CASSDKRRGSGNTIYF. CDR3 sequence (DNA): TGTGCCAGCAGTGATAAGCGTCGGGGATCTGGAAACACCATATATTTT.

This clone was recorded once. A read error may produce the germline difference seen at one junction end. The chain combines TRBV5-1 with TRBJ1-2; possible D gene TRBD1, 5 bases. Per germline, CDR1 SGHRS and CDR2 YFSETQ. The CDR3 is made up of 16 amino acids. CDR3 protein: CARSLGGSGDNYGYTF. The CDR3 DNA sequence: TGCGCCCGCAGCTTGGGGGGTTCGGGGGATAACTATGGCTACACCTTC.

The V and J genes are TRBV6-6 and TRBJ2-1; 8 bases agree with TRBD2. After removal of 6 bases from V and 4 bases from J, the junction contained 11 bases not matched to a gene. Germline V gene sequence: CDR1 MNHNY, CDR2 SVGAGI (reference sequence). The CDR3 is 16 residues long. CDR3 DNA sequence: TGTGCCAGCAGCATACACGGGGGGGCCATGTACAATGAGCAGTTCTTC. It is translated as CASSIHGGAMYNEQFF.

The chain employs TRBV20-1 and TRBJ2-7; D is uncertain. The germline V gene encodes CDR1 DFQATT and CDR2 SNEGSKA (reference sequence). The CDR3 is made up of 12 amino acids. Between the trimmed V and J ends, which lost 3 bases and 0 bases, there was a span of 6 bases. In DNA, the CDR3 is TGCAGTGCTAGTATGAGCTCCTACGAGCAGTACTTC. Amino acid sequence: CSASMSSYEQYF.

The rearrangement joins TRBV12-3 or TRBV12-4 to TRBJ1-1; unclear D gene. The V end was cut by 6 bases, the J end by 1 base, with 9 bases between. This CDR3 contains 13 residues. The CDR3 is CASSRTENTEAFF. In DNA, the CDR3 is TGTGCCAGCAGCCGAACAGAGAACACTGAAGCTTTCTTT.

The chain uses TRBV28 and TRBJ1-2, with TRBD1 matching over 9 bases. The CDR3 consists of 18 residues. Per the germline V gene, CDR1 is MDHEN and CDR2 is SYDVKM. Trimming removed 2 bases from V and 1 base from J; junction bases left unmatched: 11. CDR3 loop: CASSLLIYTGGDNYGYTF. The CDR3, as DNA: TGTGCCAGCAGTTTACTAATTTATACAGGGGGCGATAACTATGGCTACACCTTC.

The DNA for the CDR3 is TGCGCCAGCAGCGAACCGGGACAGGGGGCGACCAATGAAAAACTGTTTTTT. Its protein is CASSEPGQGATNEKLFF. The chain combines TRBV5-1 with TRBJ1-4; TRBD1 aligns across 12 bases. Germline assignment: CDR1 SGHRS and CDR2 YFSETQ. The CDR3 is 17 amino acids. Trimming removed 4 bases from V and 5 bases from J; junction bases left unmatched: 9.

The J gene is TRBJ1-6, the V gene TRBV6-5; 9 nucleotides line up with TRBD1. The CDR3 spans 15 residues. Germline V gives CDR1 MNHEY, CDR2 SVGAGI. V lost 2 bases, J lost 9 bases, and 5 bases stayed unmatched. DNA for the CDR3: TGTGCCAGCAGTTACGGGACAGGGTCGGGTTCACCCCTCCACTTT. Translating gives CASSYGTGSGSPLHF.

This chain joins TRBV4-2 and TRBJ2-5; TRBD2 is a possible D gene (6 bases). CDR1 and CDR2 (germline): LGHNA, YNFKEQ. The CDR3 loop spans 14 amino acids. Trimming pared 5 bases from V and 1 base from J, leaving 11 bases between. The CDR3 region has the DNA TGTGCCAGCAGCAAGACTAGTGTCCAAGAGACCCAGTACTTC. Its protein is CASSKTSVQETQYF.

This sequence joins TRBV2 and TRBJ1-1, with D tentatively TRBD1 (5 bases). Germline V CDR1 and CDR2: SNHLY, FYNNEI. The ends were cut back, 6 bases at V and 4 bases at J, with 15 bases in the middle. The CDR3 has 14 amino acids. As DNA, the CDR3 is TGTGCCAGCAGGCCGACAGAGGTAGCCACTGAAGCTTTCTTT. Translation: CASRPTEVATEAFF.

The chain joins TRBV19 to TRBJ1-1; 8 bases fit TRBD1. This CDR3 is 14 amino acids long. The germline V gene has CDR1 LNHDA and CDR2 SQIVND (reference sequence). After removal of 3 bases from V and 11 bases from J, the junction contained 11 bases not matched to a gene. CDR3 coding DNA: TGTGCCAGTAGTATGGACCCCCAGGGGGCGCGGGCTTTCTTT. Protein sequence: CASSMDPQGARAFF.

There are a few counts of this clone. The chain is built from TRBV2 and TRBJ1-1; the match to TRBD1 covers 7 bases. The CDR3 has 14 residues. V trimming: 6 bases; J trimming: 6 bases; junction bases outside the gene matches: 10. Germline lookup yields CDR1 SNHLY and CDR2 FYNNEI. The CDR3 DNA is TGTGCCAGCAGAGAAACAGGGGACTGGTCTGAAGCTTTCTTT. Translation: CASRETGDWSEAFF. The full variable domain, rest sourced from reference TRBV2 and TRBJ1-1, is EPEVTQTPSHQVTQMGQEVILRCVPISNHLYFYWYRQILGQKVEFLVSFYNNEISEKSEIFDDQFSVERPDGSNFTLKIRSTKLEDSAMYFCASRETGDWSEAFFGQGTRLTVV.